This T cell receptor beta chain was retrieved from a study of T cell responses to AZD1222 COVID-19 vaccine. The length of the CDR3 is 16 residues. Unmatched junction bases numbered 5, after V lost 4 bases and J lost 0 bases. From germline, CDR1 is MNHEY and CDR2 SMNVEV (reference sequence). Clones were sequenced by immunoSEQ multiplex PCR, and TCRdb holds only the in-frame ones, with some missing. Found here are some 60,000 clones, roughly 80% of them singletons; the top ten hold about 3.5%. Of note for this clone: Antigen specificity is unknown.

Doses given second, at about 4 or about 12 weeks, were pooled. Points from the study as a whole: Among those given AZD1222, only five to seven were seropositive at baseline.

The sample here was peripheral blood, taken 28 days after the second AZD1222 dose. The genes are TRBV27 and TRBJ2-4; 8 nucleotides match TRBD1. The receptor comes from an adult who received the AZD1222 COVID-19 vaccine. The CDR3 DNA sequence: TGTGCCAGCAGTTCGACAGGGGCGGGAGCCAAAAACATTCAGTACTTC. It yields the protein CASSSTGAGAKNIQYF.